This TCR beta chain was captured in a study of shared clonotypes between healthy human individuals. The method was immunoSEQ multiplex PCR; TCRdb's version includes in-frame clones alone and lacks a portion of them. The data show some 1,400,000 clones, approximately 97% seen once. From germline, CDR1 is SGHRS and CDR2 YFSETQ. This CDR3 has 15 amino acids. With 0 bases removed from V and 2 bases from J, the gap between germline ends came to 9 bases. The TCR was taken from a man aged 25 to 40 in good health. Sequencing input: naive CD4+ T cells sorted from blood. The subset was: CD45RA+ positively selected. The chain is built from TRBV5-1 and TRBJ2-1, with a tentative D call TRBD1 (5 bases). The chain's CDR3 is CASSLGPGPYNEQFF. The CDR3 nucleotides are TGCGCCAGCAGCTTGGGCCCAGGGCCCTACAATGAGCAGTTCTTC. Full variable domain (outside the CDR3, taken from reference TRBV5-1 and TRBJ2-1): KAGVTQTPRYLIKTRGQQVTLSCSPISGHRSVSWYQQTPGQGLQFLFEYFSETQRNKGNFPGRFSGRQFSNSRSEMNVSTLELGDSALYLCASSLGPGPYNEQFFGPGTRLTVL.